The 7 T cell receptor beta chains below all came from one sample that was sequenced in a study of beta chain features in type 1 diabetes. Every isolated RNA sample was fully reverse transcribed, so sequencing captured expressed TCRB transcripts. Some clones are missing from TCRdb's copy, which holds only in-frame ones; the method was immunoSEQ multiplex PCR. The repertoire consists of roughly 500,000 clones, with about an eighth occurring once and the leading ten covering about 0.042%. Specimen: naive CD4+ T cells from blood. The source of these receptors is a woman aged 18-29 years in good health.

The CDR3 sequence is CATSTPDQDTQYF. Written as DNA, the CDR3 is TGTGCCACCAGCACTCCGGACCAAGATACGCAGTATTTT. V is TRBV15 and J is TRBJ2-3; D is uncertain. The CDR3 length is 13 residues. The V gene lost 4 bases and the J gene lost 5 bases, with 10 bases spanning the gap. Germline V gene data show CDR1 as LNHNV and CDR2 as YYDKDF (reference sequence). Full variable domain (missing parts from reference TRBV15 and TRBJ2-3): DAMVIQNPRYQVTQFGKPVTLSCSQTLNHNVMYWYQQKSSQAPKLLFHYYDKDFNNEADTPDNFQSRRPNTSFCFLDIRSPGLGDTAMYLCATSTPDQDTQYFGPGTRLTVL.

V gene TRBV7-2 combines with J gene TRBJ2-4; tentative D call: TRBD2 (5 bases). This CDR3 has 15 amino acids. V lost 1 base, J lost 3 bases, and 10 bases lay in between. CDR1 and CDR2 (germline): SGHTA, FQGNSA. The CDR3 sequence is CASSLGGNGKNIQYF. The CDR3 bases are TGTGCCAGCAGCTTAGGAGGGAATGGCAAAAACATTCAGTACTTC.

This clone came up a few times. The chain couples TRBV29-1 to TRBJ1-2, with D unclear. In germline, CDR1 is SQVTM, CDR2 ANQGSEA. The CDR3 length is 15 residues. Trimming took off 3 bases at V and 2 bases at J, with 16 bases between the two ends. The CDR3 nucleotides read TGCAGCGTTGACGGTGTGCCAGGAGGAAACTATGGCTACACCTTC. The encoded protein is CSVDGVPGGNYGYTF.

This clone appeared a few times. In DNA form, the CDR3 reads TGTGCCAGCCGACCGCTAGGGAACACTGAAGCTTTCTTT. It specifies CASRPLGNTEAFF. The rearrangement joins TRBV7-2 to TRBJ1-1; D remains unclear. Germline V gene sequence: CDR1 SGHTA, CDR2 FQGNSA. The CDR3 has 13 amino acids. The ends were cut back, 8 bases at V and 1 base at J, with 11 bases in the middle.

V usage is TRBV14 and J usage is TRBJ2-1; weak D call: TRBD2 (6 bases). V lost 4 bases and J lost 9, with 22 bases in between. Germline-derived CDR1 and CDR2 are SGHDN and FVKESK. The CDR3 extends over 16 amino acids. CDR3 sequence: CASSRRGGDLGGEQFF. In nucleotides, the CDR3 is TGTGCCAGCAGCCGACGTGGAGGGGATTTAGGTGGTGAGCAGTTCTTC.

The chain joins TRBV15 to TRBJ1-5, with D tentatively TRBD1 (6 bases). V lost 0 bases, J lost 3 bases, and 21 bases lay in between. Germline V gives CDR1 LNHNV, CDR2 YYDKDF (reference sequence). The CDR3 length is 19 residues. CDR3 DNA: TGTGCCACCAGCAGAGATAGGGGCCTAGAACAGGGTAACAATCAGCCCCAGCATTTT. This encodes CATSRDRGLEQGNNQPQHF.

The V gene is TRBV18, the J gene TRBJ2-7; TRBD1 agrees at 8 bases. The V gene's germline CDR1 is KGHSH and CDR2 LQKENI. CDR3 length equals 15 residues. J lost 6 bases, V lost 1 base, and 8 bases had no gene match. CDR3 DNA: TGTGCCAGCTCACCACTCCCGGACAGGGTGGGCGAGCAGTACTTC. Encoded protein: CASSPLPDRVGEQYF.